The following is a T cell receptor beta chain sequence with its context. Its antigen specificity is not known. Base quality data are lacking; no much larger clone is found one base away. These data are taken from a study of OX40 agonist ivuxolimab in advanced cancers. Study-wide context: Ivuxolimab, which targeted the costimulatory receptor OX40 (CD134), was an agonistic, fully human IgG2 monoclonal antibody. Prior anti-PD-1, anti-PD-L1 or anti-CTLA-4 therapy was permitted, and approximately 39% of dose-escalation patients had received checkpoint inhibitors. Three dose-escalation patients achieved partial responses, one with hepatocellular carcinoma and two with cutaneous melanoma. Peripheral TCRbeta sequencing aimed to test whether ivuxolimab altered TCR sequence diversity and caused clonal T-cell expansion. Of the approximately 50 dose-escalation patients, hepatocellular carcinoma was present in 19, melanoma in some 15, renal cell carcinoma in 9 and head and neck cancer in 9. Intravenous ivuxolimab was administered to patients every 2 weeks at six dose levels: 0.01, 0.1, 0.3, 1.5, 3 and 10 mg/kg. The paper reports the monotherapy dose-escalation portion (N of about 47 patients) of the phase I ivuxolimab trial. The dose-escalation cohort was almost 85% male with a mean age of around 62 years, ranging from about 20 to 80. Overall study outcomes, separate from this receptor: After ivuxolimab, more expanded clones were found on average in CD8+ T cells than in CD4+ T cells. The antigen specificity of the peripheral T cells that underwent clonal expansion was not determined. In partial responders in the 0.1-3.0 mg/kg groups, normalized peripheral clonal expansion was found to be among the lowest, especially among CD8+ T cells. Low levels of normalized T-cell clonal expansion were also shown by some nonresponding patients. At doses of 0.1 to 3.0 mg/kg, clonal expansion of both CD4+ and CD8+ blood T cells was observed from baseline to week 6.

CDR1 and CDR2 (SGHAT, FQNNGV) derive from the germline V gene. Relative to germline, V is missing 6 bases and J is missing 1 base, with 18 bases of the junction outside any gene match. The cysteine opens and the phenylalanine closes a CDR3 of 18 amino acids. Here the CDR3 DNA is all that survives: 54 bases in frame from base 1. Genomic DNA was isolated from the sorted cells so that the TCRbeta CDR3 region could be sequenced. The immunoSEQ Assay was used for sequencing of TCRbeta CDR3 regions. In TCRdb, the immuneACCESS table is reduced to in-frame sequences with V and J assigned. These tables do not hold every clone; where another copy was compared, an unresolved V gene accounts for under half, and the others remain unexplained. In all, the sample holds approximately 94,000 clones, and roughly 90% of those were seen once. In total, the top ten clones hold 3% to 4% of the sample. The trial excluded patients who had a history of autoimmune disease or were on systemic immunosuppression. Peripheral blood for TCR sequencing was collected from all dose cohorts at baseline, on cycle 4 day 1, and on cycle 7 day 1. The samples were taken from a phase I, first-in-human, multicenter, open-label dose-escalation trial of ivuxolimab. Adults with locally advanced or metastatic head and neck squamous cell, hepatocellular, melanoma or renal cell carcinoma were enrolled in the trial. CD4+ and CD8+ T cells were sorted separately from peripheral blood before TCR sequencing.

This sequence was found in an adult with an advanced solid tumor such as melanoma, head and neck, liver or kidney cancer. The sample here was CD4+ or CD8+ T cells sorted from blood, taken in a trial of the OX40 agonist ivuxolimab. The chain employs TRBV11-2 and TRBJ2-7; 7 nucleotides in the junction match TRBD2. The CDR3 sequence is CASRFSKGRERESYEQYF. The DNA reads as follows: TGTGCCAGCAGGTTCTCAAAAGGGCGGGAGCGAGAATCCTACGAGCAGTACTTC.